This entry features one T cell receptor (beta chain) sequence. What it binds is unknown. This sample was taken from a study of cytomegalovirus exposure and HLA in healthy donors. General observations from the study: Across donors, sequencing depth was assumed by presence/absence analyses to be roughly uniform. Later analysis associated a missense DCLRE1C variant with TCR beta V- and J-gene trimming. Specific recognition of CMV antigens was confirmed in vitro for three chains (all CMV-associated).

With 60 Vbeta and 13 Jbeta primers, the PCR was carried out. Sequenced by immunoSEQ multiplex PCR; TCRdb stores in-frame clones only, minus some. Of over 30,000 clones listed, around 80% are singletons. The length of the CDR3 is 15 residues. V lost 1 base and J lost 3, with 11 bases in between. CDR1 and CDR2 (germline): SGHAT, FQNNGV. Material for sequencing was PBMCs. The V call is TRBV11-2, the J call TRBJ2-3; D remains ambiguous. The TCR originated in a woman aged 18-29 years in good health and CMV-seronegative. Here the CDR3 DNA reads TGTGCCAGCAGCTTAGGCCATTCCAGGACAGATACGCAGTATTTT. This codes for CASSLGHSRTDTQYF.